Given below is one T cell receptor (beta chain) in context. The data derive from a study of blood T cell repertoires in COVID-19. Turning to the study itself: There were acute and convalescent COVID-19 samples, and they came from the United States, Italy and Spain. PBMCs, B-cell-depleted T cells, or T cells provided the cDNA or gDNA that made up the material.

This table comes from immunoSEQ multiplex PCR, and its TCRdb copy is limited to in-frame clones, with some not included. The sample lists approximately 250,000 clones, over 80% occurring once. The CDR3 is 16 amino acids. Germline assignment: CDR1 LGHNA and CDR2 YNFKEQ. Trimming took 1 base from V and 3 from J; bases not matched to a gene: 6. This chain connects TRBV4-2 to TRBJ2-3, with 8 bases that match TRBD2. Sequenced material: peripheral blood. The TCR originated in an older woman with active or convalescent COVID-19. The CDR3 DNA sequence: TGTGCCAGCAGCCAAGGTTCGGCGGGAGGAACAGATACGCAGTATTTT. The encoded protein is CASSQGSAGGTDTQYF.